The entry below describes one TCR beta chain. Its antigen is currently unknown. Germline V gene data show CDR1 as DFQATT and CDR2 as SNEGSKA (reference sequence). After removal of 7 bases from V and 0 bases from J, the junction contained 9 bases not matched to a gene. The CDR3 is made up of 14 amino acids. This sample stems from a study of identical twins. Study results and caveats: Cross-sectional statistics underpinned the conclusions; the same donors were not followed.

In TCRdb, the 5' RACE reads were re-called with MiXCR into one record per CDR3 protein. The sample has about 470,000 distinct CDR3 sequences, 20% to 25% seen once. These data also featured in a second study, about T cells expressing NK-cell markers.

This clonotype was obtained from a woman aged 18-35 years in good health. The chain has TRBV20-1 and TRBJ2-7; the match to TRBD1 covers 7 bases. The sample consisted of CD4+ T cells sorted from blood. CDR3 bases: TGCAGTGTTCATAAACAGGGGATCTCCTACGAGCAGTACTTC. Amino acid sequence: CSVHKQGISYEQYF.